This T cell receptor beta chain was sequenced in a study of T cell responses to AZD1222 COVID-19 vaccine. At the level of the study: Second-dose intervals of approximately 4 or approximately 12 weeks were pooled.

General study results and limits: Receipt of two AZD1222 doses was followed by a rise in Spike-specific TCR breadth and depth. Along spike, vaccine-associated CD4 TCRs were found throughout, with dominance at 160-218 and 743-854.

Using immunoSEQ multiplex PCR, the repertoire was profiled, and TCRdb retains in-frame clones only, with some absent. The data show about 99,000 clones, 70% to 90% seen once. In this sample, this clone turned up once. Its antigen remains unknown. The sequence was collected from an adult in good health. The sample consisted of peripheral blood, taken on day 0 of AZD1222 vaccination.

CDR3 in amino acids: CASSNRELYNEQFF. The DNA of the CDR3 is TGTGCCAGTAGTAACCGGGAGCTCTACAATGAGCAGTTCTTC. The genes are TRBV19 and TRBJ2-1, with D perhaps matching TRBD2 (6 bases). Germline V gives CDR1 LNHDA, CDR2 SQIVND (reference sequence). The CDR3 length is 14 residues. Between the trimmed V and J ends, which lost 4 bases and 3 bases, there was a span of 10 bases.